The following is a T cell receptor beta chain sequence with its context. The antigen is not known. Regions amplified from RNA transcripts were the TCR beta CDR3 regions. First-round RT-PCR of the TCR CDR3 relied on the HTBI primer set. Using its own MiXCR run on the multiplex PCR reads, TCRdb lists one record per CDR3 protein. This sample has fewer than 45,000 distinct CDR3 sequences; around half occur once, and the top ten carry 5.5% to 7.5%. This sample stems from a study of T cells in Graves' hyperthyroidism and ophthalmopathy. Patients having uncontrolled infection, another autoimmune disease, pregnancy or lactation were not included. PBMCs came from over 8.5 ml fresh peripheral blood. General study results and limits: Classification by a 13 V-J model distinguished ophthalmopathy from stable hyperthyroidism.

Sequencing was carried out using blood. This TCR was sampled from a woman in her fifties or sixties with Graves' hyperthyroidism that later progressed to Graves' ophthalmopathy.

The CDR3 DNA reads as TGCGCCAGCAGCTCGCCAGCGTCGGGGGAGGTTGGACAGTTCTTC. Translated: CASSSPASGEVGQFF. The V gene is TRBV5-1, the J gene TRBJ2-1; D is perhaps TRBD2 (6 bases). This CDR3 is built from 15 residues. Trimming cost V 3 bases and J 13 bases, with 23 bases left between them. CDR1 and CDR2 (germline): SGHRS, YFSETQ.